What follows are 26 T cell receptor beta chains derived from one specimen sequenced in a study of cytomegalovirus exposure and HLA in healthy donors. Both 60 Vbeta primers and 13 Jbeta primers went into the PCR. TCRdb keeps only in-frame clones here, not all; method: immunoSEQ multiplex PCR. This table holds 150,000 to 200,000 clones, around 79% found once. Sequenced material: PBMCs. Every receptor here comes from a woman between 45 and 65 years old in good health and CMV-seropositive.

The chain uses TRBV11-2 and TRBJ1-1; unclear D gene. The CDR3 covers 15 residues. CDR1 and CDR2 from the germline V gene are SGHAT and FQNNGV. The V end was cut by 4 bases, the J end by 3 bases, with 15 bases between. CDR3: CASSSMRNTYTEAFF. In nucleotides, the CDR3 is TGTGCCAGCAGCTCCATGAGGAACACGTACACTGAAGCTTTCTTT.

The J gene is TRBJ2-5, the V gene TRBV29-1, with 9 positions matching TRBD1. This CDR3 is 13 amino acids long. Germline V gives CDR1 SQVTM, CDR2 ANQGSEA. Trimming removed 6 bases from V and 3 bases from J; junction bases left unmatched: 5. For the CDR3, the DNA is TGCAGCGTCGCGACAGGGGGGGAAGAGACCCAGTACTTC. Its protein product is CSVATGGEETQYF.

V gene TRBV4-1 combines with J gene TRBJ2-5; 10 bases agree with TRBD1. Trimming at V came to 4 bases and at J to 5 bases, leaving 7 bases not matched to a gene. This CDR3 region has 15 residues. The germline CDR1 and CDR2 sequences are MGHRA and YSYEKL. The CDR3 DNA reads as TGCGCCAGCAGCCCGACAGGGGGCTCGTCGGAGACCCAGTACTTC. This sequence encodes CASSPTGGSSETQYF.

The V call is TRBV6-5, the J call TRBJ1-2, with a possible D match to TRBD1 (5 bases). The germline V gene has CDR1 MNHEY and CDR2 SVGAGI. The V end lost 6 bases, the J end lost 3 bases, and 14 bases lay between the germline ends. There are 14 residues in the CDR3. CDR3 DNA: TGTGCCAGCAGGACGGGGGGAGCCTACTATGGCTACACCTTC. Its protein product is CASRTGGAYYGYTF.

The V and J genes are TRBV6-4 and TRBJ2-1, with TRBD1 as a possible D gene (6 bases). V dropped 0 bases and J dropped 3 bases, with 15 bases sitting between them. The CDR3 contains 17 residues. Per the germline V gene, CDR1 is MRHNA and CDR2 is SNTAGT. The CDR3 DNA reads TGTGCCAGCAGTGACTCGGTTCAGAGCAGGGGCTACAATGAGCAGTTCTTC. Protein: CASSDSVQSRGYNEQFF.

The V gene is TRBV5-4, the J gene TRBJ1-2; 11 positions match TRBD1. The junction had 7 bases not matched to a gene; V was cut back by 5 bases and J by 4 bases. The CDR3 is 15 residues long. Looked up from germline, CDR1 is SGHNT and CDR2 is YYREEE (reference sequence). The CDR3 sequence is CASRGQGVRVYGYTF. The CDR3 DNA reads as TGTGCCAGCAGGGGACAGGGGGTACGGGTCTATGGCTACACCTTC. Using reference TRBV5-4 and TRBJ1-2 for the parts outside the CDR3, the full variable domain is ETGVTQSPTHLIKTRGQQVTLRCSSQSGHNTVSWYQQALGQGPQFIFQYYREEENGRGNFPPRFSGLQFPNYSSELNVNALELDDSALYLCASRGQGVRVYGYTFGSGTRLTVV.

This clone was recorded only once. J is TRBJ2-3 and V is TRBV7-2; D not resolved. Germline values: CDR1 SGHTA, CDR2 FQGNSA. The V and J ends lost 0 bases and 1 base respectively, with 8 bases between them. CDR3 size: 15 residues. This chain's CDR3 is CASSLAAVRTDTQYF. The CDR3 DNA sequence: TGTGCCAGCAGCTTAGCGGCGGTCCGCACAGATACGCAGTATTTT.

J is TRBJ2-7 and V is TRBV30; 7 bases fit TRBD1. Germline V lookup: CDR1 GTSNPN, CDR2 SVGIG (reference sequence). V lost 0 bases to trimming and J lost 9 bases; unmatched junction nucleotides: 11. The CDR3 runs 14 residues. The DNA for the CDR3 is TGTGCCTGGAGTGTTATGGGACAGTCAAGGGGGCAGTACTTC. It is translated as CAWSVMGQSRGQYF.

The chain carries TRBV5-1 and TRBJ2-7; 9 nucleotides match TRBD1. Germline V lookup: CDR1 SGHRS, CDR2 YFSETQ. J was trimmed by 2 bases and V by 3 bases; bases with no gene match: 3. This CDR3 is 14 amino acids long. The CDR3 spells CASSWGQGTYEQYF. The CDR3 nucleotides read TGCGCCAGCAGCTGGGGACAGGGAACCTACGAGCAGTACTTC.

The CDR3 is CASSRLQGAPGNTIYF. DNA for the CDR3: TGTGCCAGCAGTCGGCTACAGGGGGCGCCCGGAAACACCATATATTTT. The chain is built from TRBV28 and TRBJ1-3; TRBD1 aligns across 9 bases. This CDR3 is 16 amino acids long. Germline-derived CDR1 and CDR2 are MDHEN and SYDVKM. The J segment lost 4 bases and the V segment lost 5 bases, leaving 9 bases of the junction unmatched. Supplemented by reference TRBV28 and TRBJ1-3, the full variable domain reads DVKVTQSSRYLVKRTGEKVFLECVQDMDHENMFWYRQDPGLGLRLIYFSYDVKMKEKGDIPEGYSVSREKKERFSLILESASTNQTSMYLCASSRLQGAPGNTIYFGEGSWLTVV.

This chain's CDR3 is CASSSQGSGNTIYF. The CDR3 nucleotides are TGTGCCAGCAGCTCTCAGGGTAGTGGAAACACCATATATTTT. The V call is TRBV2, the J call TRBJ1-3; D may be TRBD1 (5 bases). Germline-derived CDR1 and CDR2 are SNHLY and FYNNEI. CDR3 length: 14 amino acids. Trimming stripped 6 bases from V and 3 bases from J, with 12 bases between.

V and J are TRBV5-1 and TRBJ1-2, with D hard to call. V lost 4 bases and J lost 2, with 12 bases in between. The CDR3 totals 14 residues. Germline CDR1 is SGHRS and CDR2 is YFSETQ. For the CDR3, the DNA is TGCGCCAGCAGCGGTGGAGGATCCAACTATGGCTACACCTTC. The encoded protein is CASSGGGSNYGYTF.

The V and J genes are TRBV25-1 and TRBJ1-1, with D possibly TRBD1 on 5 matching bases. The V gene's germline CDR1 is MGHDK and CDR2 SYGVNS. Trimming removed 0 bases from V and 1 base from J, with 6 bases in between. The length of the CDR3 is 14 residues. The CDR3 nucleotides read TGTGCCAGCAGTGAATATAGGGGGAACACTGAAGCTTTCTTT. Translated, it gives CASSEYRGNTEAFF.

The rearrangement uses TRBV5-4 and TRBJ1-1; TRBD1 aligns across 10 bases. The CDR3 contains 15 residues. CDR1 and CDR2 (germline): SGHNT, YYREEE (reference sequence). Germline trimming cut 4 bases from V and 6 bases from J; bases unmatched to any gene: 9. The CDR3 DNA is TGTGCCAGCAGCCCTACCGGGACAGGGGTTTCTGAAGCTTTCTTT. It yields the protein CASSPTGTGVSEAFF.

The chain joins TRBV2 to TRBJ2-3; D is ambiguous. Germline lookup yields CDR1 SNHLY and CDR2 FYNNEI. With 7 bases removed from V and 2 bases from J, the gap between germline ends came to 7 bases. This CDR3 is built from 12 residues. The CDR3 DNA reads TGTGCCAGCAAGTCTAACACAGATACGCAGTATTTT. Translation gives CASKSNTDTQYF.

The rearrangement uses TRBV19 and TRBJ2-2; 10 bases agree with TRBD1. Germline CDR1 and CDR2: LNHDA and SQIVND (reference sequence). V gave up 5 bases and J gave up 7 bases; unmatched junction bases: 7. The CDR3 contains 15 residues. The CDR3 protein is CASSGRDRGYGELFF. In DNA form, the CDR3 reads TGTGCCAGTAGTGGAAGGGACAGGGGATACGGGGAGCTGTTTTTT.

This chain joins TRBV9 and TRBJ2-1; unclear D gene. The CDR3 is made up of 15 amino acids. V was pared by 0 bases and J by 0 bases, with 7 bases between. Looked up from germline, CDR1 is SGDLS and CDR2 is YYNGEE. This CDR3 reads CASSVDSSSYNEQFF. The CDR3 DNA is TGTGCCAGCAGCGTAGACTCCTCCTCCTACAATGAGCAGTTCTTC.

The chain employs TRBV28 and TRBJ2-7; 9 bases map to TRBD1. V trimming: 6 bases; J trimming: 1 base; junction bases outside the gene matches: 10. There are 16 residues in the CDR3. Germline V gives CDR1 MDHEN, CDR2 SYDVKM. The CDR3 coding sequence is TGTGCCAGCAGCCCTGCCTCCGGGACAGGGTCCTACGAGCAGTACTTC. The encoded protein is CASSPASGTGSYEQYF.

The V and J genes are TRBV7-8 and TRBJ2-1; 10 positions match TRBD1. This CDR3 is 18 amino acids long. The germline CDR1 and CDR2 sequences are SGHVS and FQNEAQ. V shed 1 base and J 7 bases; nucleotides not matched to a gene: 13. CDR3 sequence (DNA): TGTGCCAGCAGCTTAGAGTTTTTGGGGACAGGGGTGGGGAATGAGCAGTTCTTC. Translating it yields CASSLEFLGTGVGNEQFF.

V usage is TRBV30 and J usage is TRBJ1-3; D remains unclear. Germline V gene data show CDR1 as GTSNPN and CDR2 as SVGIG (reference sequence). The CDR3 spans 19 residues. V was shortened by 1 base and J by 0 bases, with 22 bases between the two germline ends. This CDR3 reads CAWSGGDQEVINSGNTIYF. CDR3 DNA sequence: TGTGCCTGGAGTGGGGGAGACCAGGAAGTAATTAACTCTGGAAACACCATATATTTT.

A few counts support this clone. DNA of the CDR3: TGCGCCAGCAGCTCAACTAGCGGAGAGACCCAGTACTTC. Amino acids: CASSSTSGETQYF. This rearrangement joins TRBV4-1 to TRBJ2-5; 8 bases are shared with TRBD2. Germline trimming cut 5 bases from V and 4 bases from J; bases unmatched to any gene: 3. This CDR3 comprises 13 residues. Germline V gene lookup returns CDR1 MGHRA and CDR2 YSYEKL.

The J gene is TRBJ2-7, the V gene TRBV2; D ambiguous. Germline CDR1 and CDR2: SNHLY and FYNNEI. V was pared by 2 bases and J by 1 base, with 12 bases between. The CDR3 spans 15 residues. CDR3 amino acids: CASSEWSSVSYEQYF. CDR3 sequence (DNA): TGTGCCAGCAGTGAATGGTCGTCAGTTTCCTACGAGCAGTACTTC.

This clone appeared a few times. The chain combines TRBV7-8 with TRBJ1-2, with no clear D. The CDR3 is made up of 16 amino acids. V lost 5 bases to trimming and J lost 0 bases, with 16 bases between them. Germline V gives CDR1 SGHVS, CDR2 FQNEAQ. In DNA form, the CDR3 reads TGTGCCAGCAGCCCATTCGGGTCGGACTCTAACTATGGCTACACCTTC. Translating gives CASSPFGSDSNYGYTF.

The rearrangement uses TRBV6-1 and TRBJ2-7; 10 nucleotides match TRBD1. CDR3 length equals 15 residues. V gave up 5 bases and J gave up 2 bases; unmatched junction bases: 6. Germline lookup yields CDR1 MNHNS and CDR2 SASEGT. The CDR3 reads CASSKDRGQTYEQYF. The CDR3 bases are TGTGCCAGCAGTAAAGACAGGGGGCAAACCTACGAGCAGTACTTC.

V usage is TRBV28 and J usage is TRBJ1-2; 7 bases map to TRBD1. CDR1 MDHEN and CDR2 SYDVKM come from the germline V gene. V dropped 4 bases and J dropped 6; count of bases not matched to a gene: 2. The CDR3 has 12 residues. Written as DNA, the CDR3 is TGTGCCAGCAGTTCGACAGGGCATGGCTACACCTTC. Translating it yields CASSSTGHGYTF.

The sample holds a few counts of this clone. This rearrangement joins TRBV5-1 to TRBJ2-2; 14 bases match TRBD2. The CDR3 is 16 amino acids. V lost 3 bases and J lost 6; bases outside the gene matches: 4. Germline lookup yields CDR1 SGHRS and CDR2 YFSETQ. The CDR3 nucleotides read TGCGCCAGCAGCTCAGGACTAGCGGGGGGTGCCGGGGAGCTGTTTTTT. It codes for CASSSGLAGGAGELFF.